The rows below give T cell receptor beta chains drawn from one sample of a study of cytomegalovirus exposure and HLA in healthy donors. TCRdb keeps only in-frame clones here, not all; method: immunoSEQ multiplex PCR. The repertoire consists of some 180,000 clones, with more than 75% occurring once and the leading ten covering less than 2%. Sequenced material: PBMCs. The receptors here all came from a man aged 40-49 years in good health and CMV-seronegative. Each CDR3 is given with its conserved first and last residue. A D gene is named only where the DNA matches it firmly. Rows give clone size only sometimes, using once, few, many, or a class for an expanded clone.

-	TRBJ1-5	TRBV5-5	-	CASSSGPDQPQHF	TGTGCCAGCAGCTCAGGCCCCGATCAGCCCCAGCATTTT
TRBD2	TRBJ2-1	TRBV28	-	CASSTGTSGRANNEQFF	TGTGCCAGCAGTACCGGGACTAGCGGGAGGGCTAACAATGAGCAGTTCTTC
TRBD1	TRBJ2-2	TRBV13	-	CASSFRQGNTGELFF	TGTGCCAGCAGCTTTAGACAGGGGAACACCGGGGAGCTGTTTTTT
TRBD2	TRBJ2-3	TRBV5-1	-	CASGTSGSPDTQYF	TGCGCCAGCGGGACTAGCGGGAGCCCAGATACGCAGTATTTT
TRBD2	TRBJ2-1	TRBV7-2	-	CASSRGLAGGREQFF	TGTGCCAGCAGCCGGGGACTAGCGGGAGGCCGCGAGCAGTTCTTC
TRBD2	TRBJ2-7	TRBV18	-	CASSPPGLAGVYEQYF	TGTGCCAGCTCACCCCCGGGACTAGCGGGAGTTTACGAGCAGTACTTC
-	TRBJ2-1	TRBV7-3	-	CASSLDSSKQFF	TGTGCCAGCAGCCTGGACTCCTCGAAGCAGTTCTTC
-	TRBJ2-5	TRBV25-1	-	CASSEYHPQGGKETQYF	TGTGCCAGCAGTGAATACCACCCACAGGGGGGGAAGGAGACCCAGTACTTC
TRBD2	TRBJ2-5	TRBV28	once	CASTGGREGHLETQYF	TGTGCCAGCACCGGCGGGCGGGAGGGCCATCTGGAGACCCAGTACTTC
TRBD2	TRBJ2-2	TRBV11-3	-	CASSSEGTSSGELFF	TGTGCCAGCAGCTCGGAAGGGACTAGCTCCGGGGAGCTGTTTTTT
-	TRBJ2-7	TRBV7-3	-	CASSLGRTSYEQYF	TGTGCCAGCAGCTTAGGGCGGACATCCTACGAGCAGTACTTC
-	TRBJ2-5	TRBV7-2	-	CASSPRGLGETQYF	TGTGCCAGCAGCCCGCGGGGGCTGGGAGAGACCCAGTACTTC
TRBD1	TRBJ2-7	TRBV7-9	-	CASSPTGQGYEQYF	TGTGCCAGCAGCCCGACGGGACAGGGGTACGAGCAGTACTTC
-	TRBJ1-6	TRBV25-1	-	CASSSRDTSSYNSPLHF	TGTGCCAGCAGTTCCCGGGACACCAGCTCCTATAATTCACCCCTCCACTTT
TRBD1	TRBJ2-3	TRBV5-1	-	CASSFRGRTDTQYF	TGCGCCAGCAGCTTTAGGGGGCGCACAGATACGCAGTATTTT
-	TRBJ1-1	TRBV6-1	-	CASSVSQGFFTEAFF	TGTGCCAGCAGTGTTTCGCAGGGGTTTTTCACTGAAGCTTTCTTT
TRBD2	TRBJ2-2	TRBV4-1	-	CASSDNSGLTMNTGELFF	TGCGCCAGCAGCGATAATTCGGGACTAACTATGAACACCGGGGAGCTGTTTTTT
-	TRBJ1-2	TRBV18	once	CASSPTTSTKNYGYTF	TGTGCCAGCTCACCCACTACGTCGACCAAAAACTATGGCTACACCTTC
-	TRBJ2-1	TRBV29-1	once	CSVEDGQDSSFYEQFF	TGCAGCGTTGAAGATGGGCAGGACTCCTCTTTCTATGAGCAGTTCTTC
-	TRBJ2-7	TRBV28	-	CASSPRTAHEQYF	TGTGCCAGCAGTCCCAGGACAGCCCACGAGCAGTACTTC
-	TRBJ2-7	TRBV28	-	CASEDSSYEQYF	TGTGCCAGCGAGGACAGTTCCTACGAGCAGTACTTC
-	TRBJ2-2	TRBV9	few	CASSVDYRQNTGELFF	TGTGCCAGCAGCGTAGATTACAGGCAGAACACCGGGGAGCTGTTTTTT
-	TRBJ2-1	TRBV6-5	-	CASGTGGVNEQFF	TGTGCCAGCGGAACGGGGGGCGTCAATGAGCAGTTCTTC
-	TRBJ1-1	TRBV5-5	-	CASSLGGTTNTEAFF	TGTGCCAGCAGCTTGGGGGGGACAACGAACACTGAAGCTTTCTTT
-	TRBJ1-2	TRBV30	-	CAWAGRSYGYTF	TGTGCCTGGGCGGGACGGTCCTATGGCTACACCTTC
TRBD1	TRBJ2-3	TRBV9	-	CASSLMSRGQADTQYF	TGTGCCAGCAGCTTAATGAGCCGAGGACAGGCAGATACGCAGTATTTT
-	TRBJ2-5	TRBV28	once	CASSIITIGYAETQYF	TGTGCCAGCAGTATAATAACTATCGGGTACGCGGAGACCCAGTACTTC
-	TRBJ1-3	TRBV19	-	CASSRQDISGNTIYF	TGTGCCAGTAGTAGGCAGGACATCTCTGGAAACACCATATATTTT
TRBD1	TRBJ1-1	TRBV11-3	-	CASSTGQGWDTEAFF	TGTGCCAGCAGCACCGGACAGGGTTGGGACACTGAAGCTTTCTTT
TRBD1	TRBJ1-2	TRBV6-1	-	CASSLDRGAGYTF	TGTGCCAGCAGCCTCGACAGGGGAGCTGGCTACACCTTC
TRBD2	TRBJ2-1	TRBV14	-	CASRGLAINNEQFF	TGTGCCAGCCGGGGACTAGCGATTAACAATGAGCAGTTCTTC
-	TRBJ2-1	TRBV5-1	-	CASSSGQLLYNEQFF	TGCGCCAGCAGCTCCGGACAGCTCCTCTACAATGAGCAGTTCTTC
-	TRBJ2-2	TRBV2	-	CASSVIRNTGELFF	TGTGCCAGCAGTGTAATCAGAAACACCGGGGAGCTGTTTTTT
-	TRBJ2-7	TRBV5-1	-	CASSTVGRQSYEQYF	TGCGCCAGCAGCACCGTGGGGCGACAATCCTACGAGCAGTACTTC
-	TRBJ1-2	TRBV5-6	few	CASSSRRPGDYGYTF	TGTGCCAGCAGCTCCCGTCGCCCAGGGGACTATGGCTACACCTTC
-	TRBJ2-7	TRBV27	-	CASSSTRLFYGQYF	TGTGCCAGCAGTAGCACCCGACTTTTCTACGGGCAGTACTTC
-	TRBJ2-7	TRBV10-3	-	CAISVSTTGLYEQYF	TGTGCCATCAGTGTATCGACTACAGGGCTCTACGAGCAGTACTTC
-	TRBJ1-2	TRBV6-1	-	CASSEPGLGYTF	TGTGCCAGCAGTGAACCCGGGTTGGGCTACACCTTC
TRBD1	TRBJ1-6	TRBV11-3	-	CASSWTSGTGDNSPLHF	TGTGCCAGCAGCTGGACCTCCGGGACAGGTGATAATTCACCCCTCCACTTT
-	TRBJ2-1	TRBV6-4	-	CASSDSRDNEQFF	TGTGCCAGCAGTGACTCGAGGGACAATGAGCAGTTCTTC
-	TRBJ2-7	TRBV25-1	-	CASSLVGVYEQYF	TGTGCCAGCAGTTTAGTAGGGGTATACGAGCAGTACTTC
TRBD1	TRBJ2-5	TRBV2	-	CAGSDRGGETQYF	TGTGCCGGAAGCGACAGGGGTGGGGAGACCCAGTACTTC
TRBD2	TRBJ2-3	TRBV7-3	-	CASSPRGGWDTQYF	TGTGCCAGCAGCCCACGGGGGGGTTGGGATACGCAGTATTTT
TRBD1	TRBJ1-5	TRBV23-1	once	CASSPGQGANQPQHF	TGCGCCAGCAGCCCGGGACAGGGGGCGAATCAGCCCCAGCATTTT
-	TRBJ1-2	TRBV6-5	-	CASSSRHRRNYGYTF	TGTGCCAGCAGCTCCCGACATCGACGTAACTATGGCTACACCTTC
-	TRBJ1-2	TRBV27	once	CASSLTGRANYGYTF	TGTGCCAGCAGTTTAACAGGAAGGGCTAACTATGGCTACACCTTC
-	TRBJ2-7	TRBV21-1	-	CASGHPFQGDISYEQYF	TGTGCCAGCGGTCACCCATTTCAGGGGGACATATCCTACGAGCAGTACTTC
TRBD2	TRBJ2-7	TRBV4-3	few	CASSQVSFYAGGGIYEQYF	TGCGCCAGCAGCCAAGTATCGTTTTATGCGGGCGGGGGGATCTACGAGCAGTACTTC
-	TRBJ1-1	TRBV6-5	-	CAIIRGSRNTEAFF	TGTGCCATCATAAGGGGCTCGCGGAACACTGAAGCTTTCTTT